Presented here are 3 T cell receptor beta chains from one specimen sequenced in a study of cytomegalovirus exposure and HLA in healthy donors (dated by TCRdb to between 2016 and 2019). Library preparation used the immunoSEQ multiplex PCR assay. For the multiplex PCR, a mixture combining 60 forward primers for TCR Vbeta segments and 13 reverse primers for TCR Jbeta segments was used. TCRdb obtained this table from immuneACCESS and retained in-frame rearrangements with V and J assigned. These tables miss some clones; where compared with another copy, unresolved V genes account for less than half of the shortfall, and the remainder is unexplained. The sample table records over 150,000 clones; around 80% of these occur just once. Roughly 2% of the sample rests with the top ten. Sequencing was done on a sample of PBMCs. The receptor set was obtained from a man between 40 and 49 years old in good health and CMV-seronegative.

This chain joins TRBV28 and TRBJ1-2; tentative D call: TRBD1 (5 bases). V dropped 5 bases and J dropped 6 bases, with 19 bases sitting between them. Germline CDR1 and CDR2: MDHEN and SYDVKM. The CDR3 runs to 15 residues. CDR3 region: CASSAQRGRSNGYTF. Written as DNA, the CDR3 is TGTGCCAGCAGTGCACAGCGGGGACGGTCGAATGGCTACACCTTC.

The CDR3 DNA reads TGCGCCAGCAGCCAAGATGGGGGGGACTACAATGAGCAGTTCTTC. Protein product: CASSQDGGDYNEQFF. The J gene is TRBJ2-1, the V gene TRBV4-1; 7 bases are a match to TRBD2. Trimming took 0 bases from V and 3 from J; bases not matched to a gene: 2. The CDR3 has 15 amino acids. Germline loops: CDR1 MGHRA, CDR2 YSYEKL.

The genes are TRBV7-9 and TRBJ1-2; D is uncertain. The CDR3 is 13 amino acids. The V gene's germline CDR1 is SEHNR and CDR2 FQNEAQ (reference sequence). Trimming cost V 1 base and J 4 bases, with 7 bases left between them. In DNA form, the CDR3 reads TGTGCCAGCAGCTTAGATGGAGTCTATGGCTACACCTTC. Translating it yields CASSLDGVYGYTF.